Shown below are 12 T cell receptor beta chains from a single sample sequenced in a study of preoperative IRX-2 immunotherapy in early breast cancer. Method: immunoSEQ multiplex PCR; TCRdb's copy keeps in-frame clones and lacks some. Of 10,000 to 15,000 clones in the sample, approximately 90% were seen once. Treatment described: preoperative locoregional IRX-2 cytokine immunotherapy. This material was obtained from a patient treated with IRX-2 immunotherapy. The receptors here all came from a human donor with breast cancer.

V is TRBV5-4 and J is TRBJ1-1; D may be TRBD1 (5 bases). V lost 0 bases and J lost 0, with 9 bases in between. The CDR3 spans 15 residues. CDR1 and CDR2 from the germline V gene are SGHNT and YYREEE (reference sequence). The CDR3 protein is CASSLVGRVNTEAFF. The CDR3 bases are TGTGCCAGCAGCTTGGTTGGCAGGGTGAACACTGAAGCTTTCTTT.

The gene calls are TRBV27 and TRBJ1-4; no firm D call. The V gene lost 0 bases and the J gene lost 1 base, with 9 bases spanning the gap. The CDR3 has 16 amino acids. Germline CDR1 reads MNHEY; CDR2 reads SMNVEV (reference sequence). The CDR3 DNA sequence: TGTGCCAGCAGTTTATCGTCCCGGGGAACTAATGAAAAACTGTTTTTT. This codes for CASSLSSRGTNEKLFF. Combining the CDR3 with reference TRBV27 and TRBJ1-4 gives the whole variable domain EAQVTQNPRYLITVTGKKLTVTCSQNMNHEYMSWYRQDPGLGLRQIYYSMNVEVTDKGDVPEGYKVSRKEKRNFPLILESPSPNQTSLYFCASSLSSRGTNEKLFFGSGTQLSVL.

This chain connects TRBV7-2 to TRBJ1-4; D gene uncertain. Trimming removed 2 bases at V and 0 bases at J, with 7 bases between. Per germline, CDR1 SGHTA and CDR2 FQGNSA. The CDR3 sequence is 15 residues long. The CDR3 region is CASSLTASTNEKLFF. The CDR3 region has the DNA TGTGCCAGCAGCTTAACGGCCTCAACTAATGAAAAACTGTTTTTT. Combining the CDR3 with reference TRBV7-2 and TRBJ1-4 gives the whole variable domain GAGVSQSPSNKVTEKGKDVELRCDPISGHTALYWYRQSLGQGLEFLIYFQGNSAPDKSGLPSDRFSAERTGGSVSTLTIQRTQQEDSAVYLCASSLTASTNEKLFFGSGTQLSVL.

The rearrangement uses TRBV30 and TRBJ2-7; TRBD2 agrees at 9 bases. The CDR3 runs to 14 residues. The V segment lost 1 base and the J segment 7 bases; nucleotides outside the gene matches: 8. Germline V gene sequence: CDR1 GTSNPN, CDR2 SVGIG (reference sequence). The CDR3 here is CAWSAGTSFREQYF. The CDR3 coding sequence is TGTGCCTGGAGTGCCGGGACTAGCTTCAGGGAGCAGTACTTC.

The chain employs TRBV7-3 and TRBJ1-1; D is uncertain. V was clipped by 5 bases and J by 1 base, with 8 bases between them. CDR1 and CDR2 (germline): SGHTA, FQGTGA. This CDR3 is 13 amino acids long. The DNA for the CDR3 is TGTGCCAGCAGCCTAATGAAGAACACTGAAGCTTTCTTT. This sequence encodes CASSLMKNTEAFF. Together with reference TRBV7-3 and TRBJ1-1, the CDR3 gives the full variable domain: GAGVSQTPSNKVTEKGKYVELRCDPISGHTALYWYRQSLGQGPEFLIYFQGTGAADDSGLPNDRFFAVRPEGSVSTLKIQRTERGDSAVYLCASSLMKNTEAFFGQGTRLTVV.

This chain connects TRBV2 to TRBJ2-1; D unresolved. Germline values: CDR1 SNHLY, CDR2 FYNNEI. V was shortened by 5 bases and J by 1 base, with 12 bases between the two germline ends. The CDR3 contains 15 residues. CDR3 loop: CASSLQAGSYNEQFF. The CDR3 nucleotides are TGTGCCAGCAGTCTCCAAGCCGGTTCCTACAATGAGCAGTTCTTC.

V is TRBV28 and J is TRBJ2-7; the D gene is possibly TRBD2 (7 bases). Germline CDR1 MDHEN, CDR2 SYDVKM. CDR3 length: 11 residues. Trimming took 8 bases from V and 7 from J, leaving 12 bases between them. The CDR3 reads CASGGAREQYV. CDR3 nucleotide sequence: TGTGCCAGCGGGGGGGCGCGAGAGCAGTACGTC.

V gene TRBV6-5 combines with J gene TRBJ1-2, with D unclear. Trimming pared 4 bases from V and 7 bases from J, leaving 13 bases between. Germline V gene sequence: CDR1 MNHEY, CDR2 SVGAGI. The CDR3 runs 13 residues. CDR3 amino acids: CASSWAGLRGYTF. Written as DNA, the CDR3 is TGTGCCAGCAGTTGGGCCGGGCTACGTGGCTACACCTTC.

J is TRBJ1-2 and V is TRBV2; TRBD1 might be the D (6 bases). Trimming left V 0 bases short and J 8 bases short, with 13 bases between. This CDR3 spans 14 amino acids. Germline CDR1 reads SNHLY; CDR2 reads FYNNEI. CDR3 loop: CASSEALGGLGYTF. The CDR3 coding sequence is TGTGCCAGCAGTGAAGCGCTAGGGGGGCTCGGCTACACCTTC.

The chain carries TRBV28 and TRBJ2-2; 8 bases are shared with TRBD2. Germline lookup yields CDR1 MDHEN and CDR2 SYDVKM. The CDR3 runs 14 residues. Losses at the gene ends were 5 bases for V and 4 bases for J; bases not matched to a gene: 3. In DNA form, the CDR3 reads TGTGCCAGCAGTCGCGGGGGGCGCACCGGGGAGCTGTTTTTT. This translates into CASSRGGRTGELFF.

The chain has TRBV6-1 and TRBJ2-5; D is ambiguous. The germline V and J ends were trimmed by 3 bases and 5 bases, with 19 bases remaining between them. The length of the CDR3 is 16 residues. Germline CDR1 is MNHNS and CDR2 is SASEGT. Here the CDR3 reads CASSDLGRPVRETQYF. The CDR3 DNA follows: TGTGCCAGCAGTGACCTCGGACGTCCTGTCCGGGAGACCCAGTACTTC.

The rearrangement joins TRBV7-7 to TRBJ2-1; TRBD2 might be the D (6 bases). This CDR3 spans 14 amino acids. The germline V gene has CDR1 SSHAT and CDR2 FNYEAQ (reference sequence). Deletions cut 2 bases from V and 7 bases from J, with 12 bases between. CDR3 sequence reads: CASSLSGGTNEQFF. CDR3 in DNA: TGTGCCAGCAGCTTATCAGGAGGGACGAATGAGCAGTTCTTC.